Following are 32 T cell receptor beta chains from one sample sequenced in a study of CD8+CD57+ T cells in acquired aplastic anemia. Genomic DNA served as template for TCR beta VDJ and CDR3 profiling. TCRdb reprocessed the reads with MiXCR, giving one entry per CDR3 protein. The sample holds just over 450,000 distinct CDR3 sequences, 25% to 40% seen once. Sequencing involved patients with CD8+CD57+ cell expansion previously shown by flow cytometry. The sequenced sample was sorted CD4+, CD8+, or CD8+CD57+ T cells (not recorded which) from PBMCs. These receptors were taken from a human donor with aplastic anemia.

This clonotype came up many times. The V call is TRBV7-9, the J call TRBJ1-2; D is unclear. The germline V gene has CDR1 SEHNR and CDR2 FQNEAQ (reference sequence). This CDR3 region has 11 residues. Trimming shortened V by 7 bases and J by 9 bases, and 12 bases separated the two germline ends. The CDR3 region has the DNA TGTGCCAGCACCTCCATGGGCCGCTACACCTTC. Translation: CASTSMGRYTF.

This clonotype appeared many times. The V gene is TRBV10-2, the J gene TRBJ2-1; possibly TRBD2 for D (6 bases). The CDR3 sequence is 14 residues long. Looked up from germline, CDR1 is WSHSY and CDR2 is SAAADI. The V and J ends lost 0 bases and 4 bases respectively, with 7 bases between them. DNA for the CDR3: TGCGCCAGCAGTGAGTCGCTAGCGTACAATGAGCAGTTCTTC. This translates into CASSESLAYNEQFF.

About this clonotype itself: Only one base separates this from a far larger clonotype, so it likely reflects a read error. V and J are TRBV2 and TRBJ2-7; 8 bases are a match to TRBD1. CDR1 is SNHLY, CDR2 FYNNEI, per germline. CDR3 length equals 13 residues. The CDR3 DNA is TGTGCCAGCAGCCCAGGACAGGGCTACGAGCAGCACTTC. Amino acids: CASSPGQGYEQHF.

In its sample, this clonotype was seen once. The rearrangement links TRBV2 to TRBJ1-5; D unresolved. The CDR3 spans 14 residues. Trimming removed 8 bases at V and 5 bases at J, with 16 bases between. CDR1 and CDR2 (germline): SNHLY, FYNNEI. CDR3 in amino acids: CASSPLPGDQPQHF. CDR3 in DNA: TGTGCCAGCTCACCCCTTCCGGGCGATCAGCCCCAGCATTTT.

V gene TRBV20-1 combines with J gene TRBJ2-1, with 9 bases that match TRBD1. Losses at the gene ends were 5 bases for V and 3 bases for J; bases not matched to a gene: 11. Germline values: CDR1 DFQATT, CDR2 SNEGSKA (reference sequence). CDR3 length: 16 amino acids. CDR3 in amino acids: CSALDRGQSFYNEQFF. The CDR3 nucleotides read TGCAGTGCTCTGGACAGGGGTCAGTCCTTCTACAATGAGCAGTTCTTC.

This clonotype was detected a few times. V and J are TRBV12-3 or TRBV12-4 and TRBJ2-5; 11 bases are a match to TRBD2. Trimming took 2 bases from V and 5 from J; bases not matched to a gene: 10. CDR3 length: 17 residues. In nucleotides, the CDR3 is TGTGCCAGCAGTTTACTGGTAGCGGGAGGGGGGGGCGAGACCCAGTACTTC. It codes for CASSLLVAGGGGETQYF.

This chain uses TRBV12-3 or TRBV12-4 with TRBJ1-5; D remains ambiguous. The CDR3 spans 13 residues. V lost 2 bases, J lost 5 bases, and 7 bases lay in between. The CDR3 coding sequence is TGTGCCAGCAGTTTACAGGAGTATCAGCCCCAGCATTTT. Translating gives CASSLQEYQPQHF.

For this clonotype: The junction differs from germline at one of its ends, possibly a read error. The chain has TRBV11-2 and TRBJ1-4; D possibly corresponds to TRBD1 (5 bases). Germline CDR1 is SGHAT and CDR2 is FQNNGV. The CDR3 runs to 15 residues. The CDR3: CVSSFSRQPNEKLFF. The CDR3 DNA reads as TGTGTCAGCAGCTTCTCTCGACAGCCTAATGAAAAACTGTTTTTT.

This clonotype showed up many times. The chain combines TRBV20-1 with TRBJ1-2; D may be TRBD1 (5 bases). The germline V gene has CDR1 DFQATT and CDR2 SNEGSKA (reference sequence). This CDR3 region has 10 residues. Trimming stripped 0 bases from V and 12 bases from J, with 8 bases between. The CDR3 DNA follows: TGCAGTGCTAGAGACGTGGGGGACACCTTC. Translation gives CSARDVGDTF.

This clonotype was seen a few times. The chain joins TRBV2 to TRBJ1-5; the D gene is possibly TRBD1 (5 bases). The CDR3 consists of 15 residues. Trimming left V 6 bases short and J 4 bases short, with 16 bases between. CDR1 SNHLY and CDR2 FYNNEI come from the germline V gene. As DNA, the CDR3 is TGTGCCAGCAGAGTAGGGGCTGGTAGGAATCAGCCCCAGCATTTT. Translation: CASRVGAGRNQPQHF.

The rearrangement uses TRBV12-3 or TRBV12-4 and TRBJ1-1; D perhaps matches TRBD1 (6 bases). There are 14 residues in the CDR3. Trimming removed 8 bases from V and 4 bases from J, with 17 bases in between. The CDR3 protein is CASRFSQGGTEAFF. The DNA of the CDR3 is TGTGCCAGCCGCTTTTCACAGGGTGGCACTGAAGCTTTCTTT.

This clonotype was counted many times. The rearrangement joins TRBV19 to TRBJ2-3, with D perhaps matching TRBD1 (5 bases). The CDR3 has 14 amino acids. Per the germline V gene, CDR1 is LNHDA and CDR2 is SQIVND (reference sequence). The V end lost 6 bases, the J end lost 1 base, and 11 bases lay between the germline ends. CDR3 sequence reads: CASRAGSGTDTQYF. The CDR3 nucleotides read TGTGCCAGTAGGGCAGGGTCAGGCACAGATACGCAGTATTTT.

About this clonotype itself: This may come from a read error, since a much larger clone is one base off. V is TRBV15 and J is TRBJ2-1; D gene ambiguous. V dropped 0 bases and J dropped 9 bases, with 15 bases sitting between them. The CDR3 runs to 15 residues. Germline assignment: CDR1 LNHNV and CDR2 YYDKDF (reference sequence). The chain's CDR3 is CATSRDSAVNSEQFF. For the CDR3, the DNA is TGTGCCACCAGCAGAGACTCAGCCGTAAACAGTGAGCAGTTCTTC.

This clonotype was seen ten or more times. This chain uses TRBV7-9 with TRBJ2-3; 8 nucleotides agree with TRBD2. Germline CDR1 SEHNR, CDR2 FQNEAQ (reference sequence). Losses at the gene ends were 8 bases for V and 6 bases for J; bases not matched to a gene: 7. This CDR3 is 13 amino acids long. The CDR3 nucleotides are TGTGCCAGCGACGGGAGGGTCGGGGATACGCAGTATTTT. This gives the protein CASDGRVGDTQYF. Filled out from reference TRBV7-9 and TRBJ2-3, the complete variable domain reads DTGVSQNPRHKITKRGQNVTFRCDPISEHNRLYWYRQTLGQGPEFLTYFQNEAQLEKSRLLSDRFSAERPKGSFSTLEIQRTEQGDSAMYLCASDGRVGDTQYFGPGTRLTVL.

The CDR3 protein is CASSFTGQGTIYGYTF. The CDR3 DNA reads TGTGCCAGCAGTTTTACGGGACAGGGAACCATCTATGGCTACACCTTC. The rearrangement links TRBV27 to TRBJ1-2; 9 bases line up with TRBD1. J lost 4 bases, V lost 3 bases, and 9 bases had no gene match. The CDR3 extends over 16 amino acids. Germline V gene data show CDR1 as MNHEY and CDR2 as SMNVEV (reference sequence).

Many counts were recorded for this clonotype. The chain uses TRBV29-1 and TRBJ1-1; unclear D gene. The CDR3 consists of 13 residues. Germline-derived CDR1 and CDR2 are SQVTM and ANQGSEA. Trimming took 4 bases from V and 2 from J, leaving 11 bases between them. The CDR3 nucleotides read TGCAGCGTTGGTGGTGCAGTCAACACTGAAGCTTTCTTT. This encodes CSVGGAVNTEAFF.

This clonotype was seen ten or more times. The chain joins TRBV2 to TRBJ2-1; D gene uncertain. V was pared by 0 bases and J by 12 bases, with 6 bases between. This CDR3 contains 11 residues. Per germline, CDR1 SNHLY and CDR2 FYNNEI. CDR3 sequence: CASSEAGPQFF. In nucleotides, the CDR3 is TGTGCCAGCAGTGAAGCTGGCCCGCAGTTCTTC. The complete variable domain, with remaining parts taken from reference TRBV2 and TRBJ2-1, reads EPEVTQTPSHQVTQMGQEVILRCVPISNHLYFYWYRQILGQKVEFLVSFYNNEISEKSEIFDDQFSVERPDGSNFTLKIRSTKLEDSAMYFCASSEAGPQFFGPGTRLTVL.

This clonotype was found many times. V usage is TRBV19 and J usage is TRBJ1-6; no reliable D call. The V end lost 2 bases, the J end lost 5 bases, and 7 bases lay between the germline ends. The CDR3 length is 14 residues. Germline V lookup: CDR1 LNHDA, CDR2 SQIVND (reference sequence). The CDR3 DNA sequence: TGTGCCAGTAGTATAATCCCGAATAATTCACCCCTCCACTTT. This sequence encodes CASSIIPNNSPLHF.

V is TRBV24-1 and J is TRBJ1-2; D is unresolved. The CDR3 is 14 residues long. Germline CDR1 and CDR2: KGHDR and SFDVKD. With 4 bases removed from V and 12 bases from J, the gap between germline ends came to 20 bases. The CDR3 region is CATSDPTSGSVNTF. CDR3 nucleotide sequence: TGTGCCACCAGTGACCCGACTAGCGGGAGTGTCAACACCTTC.

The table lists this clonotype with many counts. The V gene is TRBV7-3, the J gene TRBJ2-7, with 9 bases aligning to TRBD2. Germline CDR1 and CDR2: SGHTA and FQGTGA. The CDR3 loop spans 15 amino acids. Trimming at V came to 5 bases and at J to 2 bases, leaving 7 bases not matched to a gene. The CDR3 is CASSVTSGPTYEQYF. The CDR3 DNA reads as TGTGCCAGCAGCGTCACTAGCGGGCCTACCTACGAGCAGTACTTC.

CDR3 sequence: CASSLHAKTGEAFF. CDR3 nucleotide sequence: TGTGCCAGCAGTCTCCATGCCAAGACCGGCGAAGCTTTCTTT. The rearrangement links TRBV12-3 or TRBV12-4 to TRBJ1-1, with no clear D. Between the trimmed V and J ends, which lost 5 bases and 8 bases, there was a span of 18 bases. The CDR3 sequence is 14 residues long.

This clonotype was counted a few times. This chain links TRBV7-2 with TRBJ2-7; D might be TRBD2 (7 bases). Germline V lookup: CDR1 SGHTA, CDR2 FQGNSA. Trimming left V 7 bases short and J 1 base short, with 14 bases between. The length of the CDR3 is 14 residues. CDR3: CASNPGGPSYEQYF. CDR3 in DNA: TGTGCCAGCAACCCCGGGGGGCCTTCCTACGAGCAGTACTTC. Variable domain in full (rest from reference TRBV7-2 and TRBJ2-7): GAGVSQSPSNKVTEKGKDVELRCDPISGHTALYWYRQSLGQGLEFLIYFQGNSAPDKSGLPSDRFSAERTGGSVSTLTIQRTQQEDSAVYLCASNPGGPSYEQYFGPGTRLTVT.

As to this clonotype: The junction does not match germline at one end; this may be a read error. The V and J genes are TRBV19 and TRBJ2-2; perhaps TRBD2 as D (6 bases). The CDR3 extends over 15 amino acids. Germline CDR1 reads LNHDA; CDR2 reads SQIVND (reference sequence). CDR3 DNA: TGTGCCAGTAGTATAATGTCGGGGGTCACCAGGGAGCTGTTTTTT. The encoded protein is CASSIMSGVTRELFF. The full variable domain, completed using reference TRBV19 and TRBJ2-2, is DGGITQSPKYLFRKEGQNVTLSCEQNLNHDAMYWYRQDPGQGLRLIYYSQIVNDFQKGDIAEGYSVSREKKESFPLTVTSAQKNPTAFYLCASSIMSGVTRELFFGEGSRLTVL.

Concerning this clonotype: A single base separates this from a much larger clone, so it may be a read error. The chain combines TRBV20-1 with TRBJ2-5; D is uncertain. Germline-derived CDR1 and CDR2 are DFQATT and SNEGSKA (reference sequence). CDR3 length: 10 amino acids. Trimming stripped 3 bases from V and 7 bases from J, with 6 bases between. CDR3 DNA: TGCAGTGCTAGCAGAGGGACCCAGTACTTC. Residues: CSASRGTQYF.

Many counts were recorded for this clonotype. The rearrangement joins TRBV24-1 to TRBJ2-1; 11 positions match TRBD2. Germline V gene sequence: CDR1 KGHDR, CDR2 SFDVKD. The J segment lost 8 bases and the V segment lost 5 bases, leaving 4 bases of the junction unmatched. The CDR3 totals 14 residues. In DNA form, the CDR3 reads TGTGCCACCAGTGCAACTAGCGGGAGATATGAGCAGTTCTTC. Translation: CATSATSGRYEQFF.

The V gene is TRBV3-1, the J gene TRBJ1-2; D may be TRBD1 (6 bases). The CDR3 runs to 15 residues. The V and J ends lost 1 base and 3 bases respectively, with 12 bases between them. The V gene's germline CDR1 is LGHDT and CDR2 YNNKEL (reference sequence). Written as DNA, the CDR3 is TGTGCCAGCAGCCAAGGACAGGTCTTGGACTATGGCTACACCTTC. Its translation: CASSQGQVLDYGYTF.

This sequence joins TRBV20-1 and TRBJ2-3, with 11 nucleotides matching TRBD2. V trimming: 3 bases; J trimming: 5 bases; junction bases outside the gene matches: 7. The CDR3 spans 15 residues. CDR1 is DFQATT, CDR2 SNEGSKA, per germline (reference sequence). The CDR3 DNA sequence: TGCAGTGCTAGTATAGCGGGAGGGCCCATAGATACGCAGTATTTT. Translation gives CSASIAGGPIDTQYF.

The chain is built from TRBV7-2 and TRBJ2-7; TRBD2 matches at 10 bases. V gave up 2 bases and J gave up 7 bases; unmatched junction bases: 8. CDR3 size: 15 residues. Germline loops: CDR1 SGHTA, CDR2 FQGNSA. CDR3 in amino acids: CASSLSGGDLWEQYF. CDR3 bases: TGTGCCAGCAGCTTAAGCGGGGGGGATTTATGGGAGCAGTACTTC. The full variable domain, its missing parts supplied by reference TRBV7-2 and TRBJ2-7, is GAGVSQSPSNKVTEKGKDVELRCDPISGHTALYWYRQSLGQGLEFLIYFQGNSAPDKSGLPSDRFSAERTGGSVSTLTIQRTQQEDSAVYLCASSLSGGDLWEQYFGPGTRLTVT.

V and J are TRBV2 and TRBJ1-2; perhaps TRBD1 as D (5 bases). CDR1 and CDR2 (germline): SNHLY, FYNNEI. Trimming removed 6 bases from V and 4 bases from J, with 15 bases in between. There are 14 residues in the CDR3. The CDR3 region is CASSQAGFGYGYTF. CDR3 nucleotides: TGTGCCAGCAGCCAAGCAGGGTTCGGCTATGGCTACACCTTC.

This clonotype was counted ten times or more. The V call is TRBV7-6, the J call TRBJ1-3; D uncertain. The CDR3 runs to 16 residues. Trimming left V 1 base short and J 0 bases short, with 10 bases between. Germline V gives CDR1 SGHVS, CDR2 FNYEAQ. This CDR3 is CASSLVQAGSGNTIYF. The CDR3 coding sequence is TGTGCCAGCAGCTTAGTTCAGGCAGGCTCTGGAAACACCATATATTTT. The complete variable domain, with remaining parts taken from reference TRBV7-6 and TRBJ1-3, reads GAGVSQSPRYKVTKRGQDVALRCDPISGHVSLYWYRQALGQGPEFLTYFNYEAQQDKSGLPNDRFSAERPEGSISTLTIQRTEQRDSAMYRCASSLVQAGSGNTIYFGEGSWLTVV.

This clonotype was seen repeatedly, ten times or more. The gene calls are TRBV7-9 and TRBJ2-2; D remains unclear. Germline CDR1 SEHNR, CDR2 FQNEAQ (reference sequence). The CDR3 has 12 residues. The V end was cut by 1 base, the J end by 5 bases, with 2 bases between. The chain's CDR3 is CASSLETGELFF. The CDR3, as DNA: TGTGCCAGCAGCTTAGAGACCGGGGAGCTGTTTTTT.

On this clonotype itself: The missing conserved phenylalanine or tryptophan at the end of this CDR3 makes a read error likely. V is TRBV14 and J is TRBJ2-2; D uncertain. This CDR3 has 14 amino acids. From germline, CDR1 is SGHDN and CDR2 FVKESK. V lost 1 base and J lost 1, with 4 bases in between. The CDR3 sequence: CASSQARNTGELFS. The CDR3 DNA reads TGTGCCAGCAGCCAAGCTAGGAACACCGGGGAGCTGTTTTCT.